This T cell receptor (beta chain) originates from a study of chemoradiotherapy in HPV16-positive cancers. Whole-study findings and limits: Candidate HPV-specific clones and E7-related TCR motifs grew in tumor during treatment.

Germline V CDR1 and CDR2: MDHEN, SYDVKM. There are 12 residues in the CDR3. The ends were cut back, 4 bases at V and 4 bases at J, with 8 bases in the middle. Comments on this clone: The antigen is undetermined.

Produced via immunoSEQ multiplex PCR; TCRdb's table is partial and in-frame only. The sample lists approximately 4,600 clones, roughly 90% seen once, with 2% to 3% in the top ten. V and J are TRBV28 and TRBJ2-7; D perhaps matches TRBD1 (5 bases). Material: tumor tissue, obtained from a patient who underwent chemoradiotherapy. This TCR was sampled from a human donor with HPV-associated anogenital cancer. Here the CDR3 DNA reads TGTGCCAGCAGTTCTACAGGATACGAGCAGTACGTC. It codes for CASSSTGYEQYV.